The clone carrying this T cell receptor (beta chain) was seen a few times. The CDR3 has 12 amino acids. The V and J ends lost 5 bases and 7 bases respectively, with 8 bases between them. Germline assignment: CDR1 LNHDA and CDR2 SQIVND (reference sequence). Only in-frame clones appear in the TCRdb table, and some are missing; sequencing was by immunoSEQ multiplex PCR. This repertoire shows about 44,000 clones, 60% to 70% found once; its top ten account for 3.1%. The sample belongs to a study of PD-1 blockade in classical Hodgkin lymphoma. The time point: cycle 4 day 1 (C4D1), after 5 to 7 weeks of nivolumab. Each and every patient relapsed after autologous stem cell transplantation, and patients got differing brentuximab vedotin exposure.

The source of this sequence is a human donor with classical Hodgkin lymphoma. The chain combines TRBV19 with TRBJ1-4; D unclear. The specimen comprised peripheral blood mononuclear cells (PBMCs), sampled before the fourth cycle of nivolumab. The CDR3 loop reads CASSGGFEKLFF. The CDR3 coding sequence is TGTGCCAGTAGTGGAGGGTTTGAAAAACTGTTTTTT.